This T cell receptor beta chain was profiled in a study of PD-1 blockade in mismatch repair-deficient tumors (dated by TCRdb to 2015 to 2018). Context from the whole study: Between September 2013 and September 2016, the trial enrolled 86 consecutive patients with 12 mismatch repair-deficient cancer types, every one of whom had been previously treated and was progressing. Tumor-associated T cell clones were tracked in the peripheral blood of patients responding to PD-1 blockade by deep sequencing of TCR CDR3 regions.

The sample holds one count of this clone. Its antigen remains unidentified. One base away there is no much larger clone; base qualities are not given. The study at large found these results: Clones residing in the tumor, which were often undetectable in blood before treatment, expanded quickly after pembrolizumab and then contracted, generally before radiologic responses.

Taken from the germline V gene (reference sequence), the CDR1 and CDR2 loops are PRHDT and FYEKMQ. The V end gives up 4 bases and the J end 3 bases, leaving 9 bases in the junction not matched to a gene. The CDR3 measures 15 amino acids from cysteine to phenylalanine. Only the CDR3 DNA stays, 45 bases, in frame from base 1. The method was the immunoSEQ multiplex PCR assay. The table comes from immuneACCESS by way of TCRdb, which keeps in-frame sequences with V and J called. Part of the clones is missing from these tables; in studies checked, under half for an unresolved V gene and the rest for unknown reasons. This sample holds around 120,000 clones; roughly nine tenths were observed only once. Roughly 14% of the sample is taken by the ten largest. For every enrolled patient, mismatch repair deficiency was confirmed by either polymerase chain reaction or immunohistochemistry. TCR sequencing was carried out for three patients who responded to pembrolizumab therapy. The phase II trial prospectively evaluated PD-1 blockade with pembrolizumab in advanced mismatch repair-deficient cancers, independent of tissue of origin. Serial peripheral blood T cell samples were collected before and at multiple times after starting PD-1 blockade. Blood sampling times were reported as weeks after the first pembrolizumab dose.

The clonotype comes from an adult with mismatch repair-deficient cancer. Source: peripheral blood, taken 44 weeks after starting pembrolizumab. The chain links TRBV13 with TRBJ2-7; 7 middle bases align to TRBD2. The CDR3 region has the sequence CASSCPSGAIYEQYF. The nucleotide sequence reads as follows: TGTGCCAGCAGCTGCCCTAGCGGAGCAATCTACGAGCAGTACTTC.